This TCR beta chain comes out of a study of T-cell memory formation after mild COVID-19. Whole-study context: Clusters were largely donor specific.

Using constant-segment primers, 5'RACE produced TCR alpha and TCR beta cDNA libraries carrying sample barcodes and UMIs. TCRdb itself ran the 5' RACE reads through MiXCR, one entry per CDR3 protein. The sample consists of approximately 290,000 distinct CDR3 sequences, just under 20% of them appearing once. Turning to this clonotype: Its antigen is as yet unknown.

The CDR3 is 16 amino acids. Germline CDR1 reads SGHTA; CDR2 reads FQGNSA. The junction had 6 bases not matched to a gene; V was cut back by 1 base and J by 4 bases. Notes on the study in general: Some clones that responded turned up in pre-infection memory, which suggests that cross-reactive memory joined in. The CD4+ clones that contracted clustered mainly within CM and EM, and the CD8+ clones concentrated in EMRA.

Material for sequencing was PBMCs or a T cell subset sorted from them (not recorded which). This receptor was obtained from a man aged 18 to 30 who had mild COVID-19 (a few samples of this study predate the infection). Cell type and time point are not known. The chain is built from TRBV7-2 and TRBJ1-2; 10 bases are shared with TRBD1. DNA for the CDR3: TGTGCCAGCAGCTTAGACCCGGGACAGGGGCCCTATGGCTACACCTTC. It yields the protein CASSLDPGQGPYGYTF.